This T cell receptor (beta chain) originates from a study of siplizumab effects on memory and regulatory T cells. The CDR3 has 17 residues. Germline CDR1 reads ENHRY; CDR2 reads SYGVKD. Trimming took 7 bases from V and 0 from J, leaving 19 bases between them. TCRdb keeps only in-frame clones here, not all; method: immunoSEQ multiplex PCR. The sample consists of about 72,000 clones, about 89% of them appearing once. The chain is built from TRBV10-3 and TRBJ1-3, with D possibly being TRBD1 (6 bases). Sequencing was carried out using CD8+ T cells sorted from blood. This receptor was identified in a human donor in good health. This CDR3 reads CAINEAFGGPSGNTIYF. In DNA form, the CDR3 reads TGTGCCATCAACGAAGCCTTTGGGGGCCCCTCTGGAAACACCATATATTTT.